What follows describes a single TCR beta chain. Its target is unknown. Here immunoSEQ multiplex PCR was the method, and the copy in TCRdb shows in-frame clones only, minus some. This table has nearly 1 million clones, more than 75% appearing once. This CDR3 has 14 residues. The germline gives CDR1 GTSNPN, CDR2 SVGIG (reference sequence). Trimming cost V 2 bases and J 5 bases, with 15 bases left between them. The study separated CD4+ cells into CD45RA+ naive and CD45RA-negative memory subsets. This entry is derived from a study of shared clonotypes between healthy human individuals. About the research overall: Per donor, three plates held CD4 naive cells, three held CD4 memory, two held CD8 naive and one held CD8 memory.

Study-wide findings and caveats: The diversity represented, both genetic and in exposure history, was limited by few donors. Some naive CD4 clonotypes, roughly 4.5%, turned up in common across several donors.

Sequencing used memory CD4+ T cells sorted from blood. Subset of the sample: CD45RA-negative fraction. The receptor was isolated from a man aged 18-30 years in good health. The chain combines TRBV30 with TRBJ1-1, with unresolved D. Written as DNA, the CDR3 is TGTGCCTGGAGTCTGGCCAAATGGACGACTGAAGCTTTCTTT. Translating it yields CAWSLAKWTTEAFF. The complete variable domain, with remaining parts taken from reference TRBV30 and TRBJ1-1, reads SQTIHQWPATLVQPVGSPLSLECTVEGTSNPNLYWYRQAAGRGLQLLFYSVGIGQISSEVPQNLSASRPQDRQFILSSKKLLLSDSGFYLCAWSLAKWTTEAFFGQGTRLTVV.